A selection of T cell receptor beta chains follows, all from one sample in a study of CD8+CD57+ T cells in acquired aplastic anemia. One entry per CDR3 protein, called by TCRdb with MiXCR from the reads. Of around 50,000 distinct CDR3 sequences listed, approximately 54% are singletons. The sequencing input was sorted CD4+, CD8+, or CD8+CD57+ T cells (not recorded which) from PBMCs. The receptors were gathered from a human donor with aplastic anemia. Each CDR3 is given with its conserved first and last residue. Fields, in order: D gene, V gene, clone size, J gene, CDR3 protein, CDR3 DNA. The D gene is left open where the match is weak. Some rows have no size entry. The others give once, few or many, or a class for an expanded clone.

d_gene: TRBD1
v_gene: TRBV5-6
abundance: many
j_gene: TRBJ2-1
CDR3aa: CASSFGTGVANEQFF
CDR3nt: TGTGCCAGCAGCTTCGGGACAGGGGTGGCGAATGAGCAGTTCTTC

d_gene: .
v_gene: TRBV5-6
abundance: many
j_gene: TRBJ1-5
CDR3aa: CASSPGLLGPQHF
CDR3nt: TGTGCCAGCAGCCCCGGGCTCCTGGGGCCCCAGCATTTT

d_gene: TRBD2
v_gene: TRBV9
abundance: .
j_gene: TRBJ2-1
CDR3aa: CASSVGTSGHEQFF
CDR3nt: TGTGCCAGCAGCGTAGGGACTAGCGGGCATGAGCAGTTCTTC

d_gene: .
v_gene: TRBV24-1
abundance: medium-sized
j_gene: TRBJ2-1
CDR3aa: CATSDSPTVNEQFF
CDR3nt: TGTGCCACCAGTGATTCCCCCACAGTAAATGAGCAGTTCTTC

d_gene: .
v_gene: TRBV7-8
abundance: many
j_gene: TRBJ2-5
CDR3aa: CASSLGGGLETQYF
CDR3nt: TGTGCCAGCAGCTTAGGGGGGGGCCTCGAGACCCAGTACTTC

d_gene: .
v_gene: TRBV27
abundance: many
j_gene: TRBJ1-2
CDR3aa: CASSRSGGYYGYTF
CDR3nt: TGTGCCAGCAGTCGGTCGGGGGGGTACTATGGCTACACCTTC

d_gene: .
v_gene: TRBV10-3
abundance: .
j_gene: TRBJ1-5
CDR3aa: CAISAGAERGGHQPQHF
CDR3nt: TGTGCCATCAGTGCGGGGGCAGAAAGGGGAGGCCATCAGCCCCAGCATTTT

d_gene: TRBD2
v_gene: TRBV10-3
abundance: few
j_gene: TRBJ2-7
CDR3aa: CATSRTSDEQYF
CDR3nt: TGTGCCACGTCCAGGACTAGCGACGAGCAGTACTTC

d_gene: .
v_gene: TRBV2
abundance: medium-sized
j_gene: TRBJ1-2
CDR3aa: CASSQALSSYGYTF
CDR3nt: TGTGCCAGCAGCCAGGCCTTAAGTAGCTATGGCTACACCTTC

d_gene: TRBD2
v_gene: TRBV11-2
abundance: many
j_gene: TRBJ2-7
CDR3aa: CASSPARGGDAYEQYF
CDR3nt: TGTGCCAGCAGCCCGGCACGGGGAGGGGACGCCTACGAGCAGTACTTC

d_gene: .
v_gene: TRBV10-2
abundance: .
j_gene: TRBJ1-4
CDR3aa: CASSESWREKLFF
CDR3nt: TGCGCCAGCAGTGAGTCGTGGCGGGAAAAACTGTTTTTT

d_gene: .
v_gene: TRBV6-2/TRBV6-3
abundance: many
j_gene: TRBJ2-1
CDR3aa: CASSYVTSRGNEQFF
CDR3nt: TGTGCCAGCAGTTATGTGACTAGCAGGGGGAATGAGCAGTTCTTC

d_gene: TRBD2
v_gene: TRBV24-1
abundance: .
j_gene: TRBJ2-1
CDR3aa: CATSDQGLADNEQFF
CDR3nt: TGTGCCACCAGTGACCAGGGACTAGCGGACAATGAGCAGTTCTTC

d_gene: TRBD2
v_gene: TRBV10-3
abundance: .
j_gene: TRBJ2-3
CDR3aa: CATPGLAGGADTQYF
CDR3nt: TGTGCCACCCCGGGACTAGCGGGGGGCGCAGATACGCAGTATTTT

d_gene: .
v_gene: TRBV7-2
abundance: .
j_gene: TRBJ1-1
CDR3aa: CASSRRHGDEAFF
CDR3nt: TGTGCCAGCAGCCGAAGACACGGAGATGAAGCTTTCTTT

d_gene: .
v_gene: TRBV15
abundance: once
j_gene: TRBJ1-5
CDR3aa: CATSRGDSNQPQHF
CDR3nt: TGTGCCACCAGCAGAGGCGATAGCAATCAGCCCCAGCATTTT

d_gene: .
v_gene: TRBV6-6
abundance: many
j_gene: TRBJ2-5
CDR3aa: CASSYLTAQETQYF
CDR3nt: TGTGCCAGCAGTTACTTGACAGCCCAAGAGACCCAGTACTTC

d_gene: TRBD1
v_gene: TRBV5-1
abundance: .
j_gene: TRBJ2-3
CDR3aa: CASLGQGGDTQYF
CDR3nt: TGCGCCAGCCTGGGACAGGGCGGAGATACGCAGTATTTT

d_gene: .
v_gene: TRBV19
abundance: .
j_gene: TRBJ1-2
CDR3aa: CASSRPNYGYTF
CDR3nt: TGTGCCAGTAGTCGTCCTAACTATGGCTACACCTTC

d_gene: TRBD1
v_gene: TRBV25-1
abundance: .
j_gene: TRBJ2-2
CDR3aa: CANRGGTGDTGGLFF
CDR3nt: TGTGCCAACCGCGGTGGGACAGGGGACACCGGGGGGCTGTTTTTT

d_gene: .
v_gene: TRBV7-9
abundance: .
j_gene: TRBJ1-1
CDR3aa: CASSSTAAEAFF
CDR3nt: TGTGCCAGCAGCTCCACTGCCGCTGAAGCTTTCTTT

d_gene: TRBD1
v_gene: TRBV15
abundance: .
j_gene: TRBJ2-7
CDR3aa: CATSEDRGRYEQYF
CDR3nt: TGTGCCACCAGCGAGGACAGGGGGCGGTACGAGCAGTACTTC

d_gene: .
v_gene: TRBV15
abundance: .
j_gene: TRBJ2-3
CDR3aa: CATSRDRAADTQYF
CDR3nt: TGTGCCACCAGCAGAGATCGGGCGGCAGATACGCAGTATTTT

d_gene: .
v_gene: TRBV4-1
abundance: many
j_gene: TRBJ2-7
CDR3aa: CASSQVQTGTYEQYF
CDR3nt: TGCGCCAGCAGCCAAGTTCAAACAGGTACCTACGAGCAGTACTTC

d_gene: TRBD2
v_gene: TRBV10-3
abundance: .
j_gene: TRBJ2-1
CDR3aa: CAISVRLADNEQFF
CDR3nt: TGTGCCATCAGCGTAAGACTAGCGGACAATGAGCAGTTCTTC

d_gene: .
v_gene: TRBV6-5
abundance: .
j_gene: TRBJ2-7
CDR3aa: CASSLREQGFYEQYF
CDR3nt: TGTGCCAGCAGTTTGCGAGAACAGGGTTTTTACGAGCAGTACTTC

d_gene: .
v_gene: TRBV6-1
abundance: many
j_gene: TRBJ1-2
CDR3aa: CASTPSVSNYGYTF
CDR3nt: TGTGCCAGCACTCCCTCAGTTTCTAACTATGGCTACACCTTC

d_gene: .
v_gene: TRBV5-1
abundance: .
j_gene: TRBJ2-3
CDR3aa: CASMAVNTDTQYF
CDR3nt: TGCGCCAGCATGGCGGTGAACACAGATACGCAGTATTTT

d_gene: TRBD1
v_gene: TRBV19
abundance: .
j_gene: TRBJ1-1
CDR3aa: CASSEGAGRNAFF
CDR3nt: TGTGCCAGTAGTGAGGGGGCGGGGAGGAACGCTTTCTTT

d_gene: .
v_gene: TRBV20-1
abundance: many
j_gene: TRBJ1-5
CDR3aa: CSASPTGEGNQPQHF
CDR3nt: TGCAGTGCTAGTCCGACGGGGGAAGGCAATCAGCCCCAGCATTTT

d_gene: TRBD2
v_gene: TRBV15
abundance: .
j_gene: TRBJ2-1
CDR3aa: CATSQTSGGAYEQFF
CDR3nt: TGTGCCACCAGCCAGACTAGCGGGGGGGCTTATGAGCAGTTCTTC

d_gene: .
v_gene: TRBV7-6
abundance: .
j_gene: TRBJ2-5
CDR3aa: CASSWTVQETQYF
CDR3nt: TGTGCCAGCAGCTGGACAGTCCAAGAGACCCAGTACTTC

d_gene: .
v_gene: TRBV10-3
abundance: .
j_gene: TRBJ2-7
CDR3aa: CAIRPGLSSYEQYF
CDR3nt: TGTGCCATCAGGCCCGGACTTTCCTCCTACGAGCAGTACTTC

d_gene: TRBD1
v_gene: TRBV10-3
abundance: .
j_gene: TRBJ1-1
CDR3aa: CAISEFTGGTEAFF
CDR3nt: TGTGCCATCAGTGAGTTCACAGGGGGCACTGAAGCTTTCTTT

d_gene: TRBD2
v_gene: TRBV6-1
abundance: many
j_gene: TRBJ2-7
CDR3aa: CASTDAGVYEQYF
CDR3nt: TGTGCCAGCACTGACGCGGGGGTCTACGAGCAGTACTTC

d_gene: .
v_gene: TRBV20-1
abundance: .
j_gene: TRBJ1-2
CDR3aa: CSARGEETFYGYTF
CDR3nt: TGCAGTGCTAGAGGAGAGGAGACTTTCTATGGCTACACCTTC

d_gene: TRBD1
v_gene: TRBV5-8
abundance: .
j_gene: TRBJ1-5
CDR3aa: CASSPWTGRNQPQHF
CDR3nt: TGTGCCAGCAGCCCCTGGACAGGGAGGAATCAGCCCCAGCATTTT

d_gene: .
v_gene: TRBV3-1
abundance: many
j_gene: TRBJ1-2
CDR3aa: CASSETRTAHYGYTF
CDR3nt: TGTGCCAGCAGCGAGACCAGGACGGCTCACTATGGCTACACCTTC

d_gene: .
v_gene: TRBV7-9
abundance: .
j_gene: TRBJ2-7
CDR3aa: CASSPTGLEQYF
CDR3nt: TGTGCCAGCAGCCCCACAGGGCTCGAGCAGTACTTC